The sequence of this TCR beta chain was determined in a study of blood T cell repertoires in COVID-19. Study summary: The United States, Italy and Spain supplied acute and convalescent COVID-19 samples. Nucleic acid was either cDNA or gDNA, and it came from T cells, B-cell-depleted T cells, or PBMCs.

In the study's own analysis: For nucleated cells, counts were estimated from reference gene primer amplification. The table came from immunoSEQ multiplex PCR; TCRdb's copy has only in-frame clones and leaves some out. V, J and clone size reflect that table, while D and trimming were determined from the DNA. The data hold a few hundred thousand clones, with 70% to 75% observed a single time. The CDR3 sequence is 17 residues long. This clone has just a few counts. Specimen: peripheral blood. The origin of this receptor is a woman older than 75 with acute or convalescent COVID-19. V and J are TRBV12-2 and TRBJ2-1; no check of the table's D call, TRBD2, against the DNA was made. TRBV12-2 is a pseudogene. In DNA form, the CDR3 reads TGTGCAAGTCCCCTGCAGAGGGAGGCCAGCTCCTACAATGAGCAGTTCTTC. This translates into CASPLQREASSYNEQFF.